The sequence of this T cell receptor beta chain was determined in a study of shared clonotypes between healthy human individuals. Study-wide points: Naive CD4 clonotype sharing across a handful of donors was around 5%. Generation probabilities of non-shared clonotypes were lower (relative to those shared by all four donors).

An assay was performed, and its level was deep. Only in-frame clones appear in the TCRdb table, and some are missing; sequencing was by immunoSEQ multiplex PCR. The data show more than 1,200,000 clones, with approximately 98.5% seen just once and approximately 0.38% held by the top ten. Turning to this clone: Its antigen remains unknown.

This sequence was found in a man aged 30-40 years in good health. Sequenced input: naive CD4+ T cells sorted from blood. The subset here: CD45RA+ positively selected.

The CDR3 loop is CASSQVPEDEKLFF. CDR3 bases: TGCGCCAGCAGCCAAGTGCCGGAGGATGAAAAACTGTTTTTT. The chain combines TRBV4-3 with TRBJ1-4, with D uncertain. CDR1 is LGHNA, CDR2 YSLEER, per germline. The CDR3 runs 14 residues. Trimming removed 1 base from V and 6 bases from J, with 9 bases in between.